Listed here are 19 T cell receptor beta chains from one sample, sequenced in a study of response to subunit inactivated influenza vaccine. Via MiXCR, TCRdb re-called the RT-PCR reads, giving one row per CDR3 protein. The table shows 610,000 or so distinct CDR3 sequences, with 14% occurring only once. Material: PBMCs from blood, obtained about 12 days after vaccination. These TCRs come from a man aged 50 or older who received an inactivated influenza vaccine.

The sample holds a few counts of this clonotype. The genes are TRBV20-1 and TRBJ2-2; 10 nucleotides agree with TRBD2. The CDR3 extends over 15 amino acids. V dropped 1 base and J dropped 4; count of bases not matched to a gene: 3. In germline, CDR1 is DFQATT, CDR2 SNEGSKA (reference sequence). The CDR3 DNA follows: TGCAGTGCTAGAGCTAGCGGGGGATTCACCGGGGAGCTGTTTTTT. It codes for CSARASGGFTGELFF.

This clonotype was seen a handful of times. This CDR3 reads CASSLDGGRRGYTF. CDR3 in DNA: TGTGCCAGCAGTTTAGACGGCGGGAGAAGAGGCTACACCTTC. The genes are TRBV12-3 or TRBV12-4 and TRBJ1-2; D gene unclear. V was pared by 1 base and J by 8 bases, with 14 bases between. The CDR3 runs to 14 residues.

CDR3 DNA sequence: TGCGCCAGCAGCTTGGCCCCAGGACCGTACACCGGGGAGCTGTTTTTT. Encoded protein: CASSLAPGPYTGELFF. The chain couples TRBV5-1 to TRBJ2-2; no clear D. Looked up from germline, CDR1 is SGHRS and CDR2 is YFSETQ. The CDR3 length is 16 residues. V gave up 0 bases and J gave up 3 bases, with 12 bases separating them.

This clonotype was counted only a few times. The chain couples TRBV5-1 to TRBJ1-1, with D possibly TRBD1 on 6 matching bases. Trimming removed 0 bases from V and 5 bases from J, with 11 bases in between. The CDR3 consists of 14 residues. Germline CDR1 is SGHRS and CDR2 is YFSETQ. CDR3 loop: CASSLDGQGTEAFF. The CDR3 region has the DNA TGCGCCAGCAGCTTGGATGGTCAGGGGACTGAAGCTTTCTTT.

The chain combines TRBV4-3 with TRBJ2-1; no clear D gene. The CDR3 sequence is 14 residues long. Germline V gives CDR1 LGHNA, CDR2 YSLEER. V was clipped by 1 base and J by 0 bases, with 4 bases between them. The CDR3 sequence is CASSQVNSYNEQFF. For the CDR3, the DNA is TGCGCCAGCAGCCAAGTCAACTCCTACAATGAGCAGTTCTTC.

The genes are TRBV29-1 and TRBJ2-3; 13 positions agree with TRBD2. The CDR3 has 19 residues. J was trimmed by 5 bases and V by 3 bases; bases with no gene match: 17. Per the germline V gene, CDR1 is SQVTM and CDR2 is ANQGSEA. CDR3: CSVEILTSGRYEYGDTQYF. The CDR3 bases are TGCAGCGTTGAGATCTTGACTAGCGGGAGGTACGAGTATGGAGATACGCAGTATTTT.

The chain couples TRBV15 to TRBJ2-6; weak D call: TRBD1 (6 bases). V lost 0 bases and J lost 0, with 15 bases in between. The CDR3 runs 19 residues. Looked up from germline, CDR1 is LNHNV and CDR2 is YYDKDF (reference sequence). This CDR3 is CATSRDTYRETSGANVLTF. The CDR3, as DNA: TGTGCCACCAGCAGAGATACATACAGGGAGACCTCTGGGGCCAACGTCCTGACTTTC.

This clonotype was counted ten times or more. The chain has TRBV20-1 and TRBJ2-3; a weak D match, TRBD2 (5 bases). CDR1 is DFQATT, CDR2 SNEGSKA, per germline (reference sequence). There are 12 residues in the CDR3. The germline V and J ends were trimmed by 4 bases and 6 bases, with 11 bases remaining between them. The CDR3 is CSANPTGDTQYF. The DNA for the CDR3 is TGCAGTGCTAACCCGACGGGGGATACGCAGTATTTT.

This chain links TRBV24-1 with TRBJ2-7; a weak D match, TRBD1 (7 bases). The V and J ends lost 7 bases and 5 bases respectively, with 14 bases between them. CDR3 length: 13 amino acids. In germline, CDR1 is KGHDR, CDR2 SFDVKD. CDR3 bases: TGTGCCACCAGCGCAGGGGGGCGTGACGAGCAGTACTTC. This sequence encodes CATSAGGRDEQYF.

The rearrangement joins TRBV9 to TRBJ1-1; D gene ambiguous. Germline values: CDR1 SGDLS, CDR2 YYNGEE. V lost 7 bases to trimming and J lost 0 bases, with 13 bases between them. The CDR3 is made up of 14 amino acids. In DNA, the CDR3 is TGTGCCAGCGGCCTGGTGGCGATGAACACTGAAGCTTTCTTT. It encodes CASGLVAMNTEAFF.

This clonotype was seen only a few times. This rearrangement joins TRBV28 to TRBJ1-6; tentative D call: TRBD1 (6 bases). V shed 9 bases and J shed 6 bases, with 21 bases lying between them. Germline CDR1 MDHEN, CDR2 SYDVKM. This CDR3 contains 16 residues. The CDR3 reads CASRGGSSPSNSPLHF. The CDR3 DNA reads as TGTGCCAGTAGGGGGGGCTCCTCTCCGTCTAATTCACCCCTCCACTTT.

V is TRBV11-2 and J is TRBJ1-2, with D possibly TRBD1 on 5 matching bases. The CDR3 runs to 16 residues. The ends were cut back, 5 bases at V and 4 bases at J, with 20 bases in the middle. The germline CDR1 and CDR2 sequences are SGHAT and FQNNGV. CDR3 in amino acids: CASSPLGGITFYGYTF. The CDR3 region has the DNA TGTGCCAGCAGCCCCCTCGGGGGGATTACCTTCTATGGCTACACCTTC.

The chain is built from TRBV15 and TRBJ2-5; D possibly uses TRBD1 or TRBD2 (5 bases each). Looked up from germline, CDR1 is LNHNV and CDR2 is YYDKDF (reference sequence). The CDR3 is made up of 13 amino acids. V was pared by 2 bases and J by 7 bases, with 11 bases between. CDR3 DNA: TGTGCCACCAGCAGATCGGGGCCCGGGACCCAGTACTTC. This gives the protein CATSRSGPGTQYF. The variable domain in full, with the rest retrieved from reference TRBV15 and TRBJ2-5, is DAMVIQNPRYQVTQFGKPVTLSCSQTLNHNVMYWYQQKSSQAPKLLFHYYDKDFNNEADTPDNFQSRRPNTSFCFLDIRSPGLGDTAMYLCATSRSGPGTQYFGPGTRLLVL.

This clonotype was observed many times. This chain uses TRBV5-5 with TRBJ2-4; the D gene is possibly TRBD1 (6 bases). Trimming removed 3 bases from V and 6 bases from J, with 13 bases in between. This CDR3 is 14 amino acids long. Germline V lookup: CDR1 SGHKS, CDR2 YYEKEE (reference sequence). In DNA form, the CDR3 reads TGTGCCAGCAGCTCCCGGGACACGGGAAACATTCAGTACTTC. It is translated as CASSSRDTGNIQYF. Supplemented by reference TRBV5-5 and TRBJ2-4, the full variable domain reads DAGVTQSPTHLIKTRGQQVTLRCSPISGHKSVSWYQQVLGQGPQFIFQYYEKEERGRGNFPDRFSARQFPNYSSELNVNALLLGDSALYLCASSSRDTGNIQYFGAGTRLSVL.

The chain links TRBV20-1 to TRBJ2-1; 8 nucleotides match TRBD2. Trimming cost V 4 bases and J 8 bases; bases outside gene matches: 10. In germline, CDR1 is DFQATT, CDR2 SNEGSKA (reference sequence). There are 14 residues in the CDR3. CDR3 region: CSAIRAGGSDEQFF. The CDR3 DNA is TGCAGTGCTATACGGGCGGGGGGCTCGGATGAGCAGTTCTTC.

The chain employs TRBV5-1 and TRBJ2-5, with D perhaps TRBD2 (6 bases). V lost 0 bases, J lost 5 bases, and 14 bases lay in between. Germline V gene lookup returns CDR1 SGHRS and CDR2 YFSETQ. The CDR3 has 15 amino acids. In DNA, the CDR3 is TGCGCCAGCAGCTTGGCCACTAGCTCGGGGGAGACCCAGTACTTC. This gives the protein CASSLATSSGETQYF. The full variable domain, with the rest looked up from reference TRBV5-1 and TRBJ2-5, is KAGVTQTPRYLIKTRGQQVTLSCSPISGHRSVSWYQQTPGQGLQFLFEYFSETQRNKGNFPGRFSGRQFSNSRSEMNVSTLELGDSALYLCASSLATSSGETQYFGPGTRLLVL.

CDR3 sequence reads: CAWRAPTDTQYF. As DNA, the CDR3 is TGTGCCTGGAGGGCGCCGACAGATACGCAGTATTTT. The chain employs TRBV30 and TRBJ2-3; D ambiguous. CDR3 length: 12 residues. Germline CDR1 is GTSNPN and CDR2 is SVGIG (reference sequence). V lost 3 bases, J lost 3 bases, and 7 bases lay in between.

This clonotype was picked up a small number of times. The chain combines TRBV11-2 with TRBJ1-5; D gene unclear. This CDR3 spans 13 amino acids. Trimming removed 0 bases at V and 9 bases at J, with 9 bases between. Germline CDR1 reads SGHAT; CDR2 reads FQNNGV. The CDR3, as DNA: TGTGCCAGCAGCTTAGAGTTTAGGGCGCCCCAGCATTTT. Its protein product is CASSLEFRAPQHF.

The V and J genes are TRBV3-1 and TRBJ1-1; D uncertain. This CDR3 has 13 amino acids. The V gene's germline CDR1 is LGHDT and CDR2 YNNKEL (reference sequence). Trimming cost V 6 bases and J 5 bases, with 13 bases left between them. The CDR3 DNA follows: TGTGCCAGCAGACAATTGAGTGGGACTGAAGCTTTCTTT. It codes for CASRQLSGTEAFF.